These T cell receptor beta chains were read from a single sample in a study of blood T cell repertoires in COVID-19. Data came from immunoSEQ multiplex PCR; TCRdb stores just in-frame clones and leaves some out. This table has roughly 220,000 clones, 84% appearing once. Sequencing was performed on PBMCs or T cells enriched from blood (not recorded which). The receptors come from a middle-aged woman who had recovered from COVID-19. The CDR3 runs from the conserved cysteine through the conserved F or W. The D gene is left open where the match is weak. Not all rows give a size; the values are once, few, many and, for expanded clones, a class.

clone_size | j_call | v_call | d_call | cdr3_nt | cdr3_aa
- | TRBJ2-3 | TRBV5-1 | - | TGCGCCAGCAGCTTGGAGGGACTCACTAGCACAGATACGCAGTATTTT | CASSLEGLTSTDTQYF
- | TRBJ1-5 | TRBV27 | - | TGTGCCAGCAGTTTAGCCCTCGGTCAGCCCCAGCATTTT | CASSLALGQPQHF
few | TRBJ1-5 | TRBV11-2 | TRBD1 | TGTGCCAGCAGCCCGGGACAGGGGGGGCCCCAGCATTTT | CASSPGQGGPQHF
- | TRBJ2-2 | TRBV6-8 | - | TGTGCCAGCAGAACATACGACTTCCTCAACACCGGGGAGCTGTTTTTT | CASRTYDFLNTGELFF
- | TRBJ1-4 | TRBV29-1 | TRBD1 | TGCAGCGTTGGGACAGGGACGGACGAAAAACTGTTTTTT | CSVGTGTDEKLFF
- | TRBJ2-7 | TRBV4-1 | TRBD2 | TGCGCCAGCAGCCTTACCGGGACTACCAACTACGAGCAGTACTTC | CASSLTGTTNYEQYF
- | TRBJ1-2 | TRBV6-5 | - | TGTGCCAGCTCGTTGGACAAAAATAACTATGGCTACACCTTC | CASSLDKNNYGYTF
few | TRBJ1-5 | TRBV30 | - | TGTGCCTGGACTAAACGGGGGGAGGCCCATCAGCCCCAGCATTTT | CAWTKRGEAHQPQHF
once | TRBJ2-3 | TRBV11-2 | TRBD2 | TGTGCCAGCAGACCGGGACTAGCGTTAAGCACAGATACGCAGTATTTT | CASRPGLALSTDTQYF
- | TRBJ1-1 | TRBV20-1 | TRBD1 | TGCAGTGCCAGTTCGGGACAGGGACGAGATGCTTTCTTT | CSASSGQGRDAFF
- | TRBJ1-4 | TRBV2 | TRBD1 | TGTGCCAGCAGTGAAAGAGCGGACAGGGCTGAAAAACTGTTTTTT | CASSERADRAEKLFF
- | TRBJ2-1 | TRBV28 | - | TGTGCCAGCAGTTTATCGAACCCGAGTGAGCAGTTCTTC | CASSLSNPSEQFF
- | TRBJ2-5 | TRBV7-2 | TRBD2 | TGTGCCAGCAGCTCCGCCTCTTCTAGCGGGAGATGGGAGACCCAGTACTTC | CASSSASSSGRWETQYF
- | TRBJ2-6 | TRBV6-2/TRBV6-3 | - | TGTGCCAGCAGTCAGGGACATTTCTCTGGGGCCAACGTCCTGACTTTC | CASSQGHFSGANVLTF
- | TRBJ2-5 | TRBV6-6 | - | TGTGCCAGCAGTCCGCGGGGCCCCCAAGAGACCCAGTACTTC | CASSPRGPQETQYF
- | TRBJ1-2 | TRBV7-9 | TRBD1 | TGTGCCAGCAGCTTGGGACAGGCGAAGGTTGGCTACACCTTC | CASSLGQAKVGYTF
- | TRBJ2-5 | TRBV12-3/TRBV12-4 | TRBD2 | TGTGCCAGCAGGCATCCGGGAGGGGAGACCCAGTACTTC | CASRHPGGETQYF
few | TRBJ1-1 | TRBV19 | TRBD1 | TGTGCCAGTATAGGCAAGGGGGACAGGGGAGGTTTGAGGACTGAAGCTTTCTTT | CASIGKGDRGGLRTEAFF
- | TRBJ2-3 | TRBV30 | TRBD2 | TGTGCCTTATCCGGGACTAGCGGGAGAAATACGCAGTATTTT | CALSGTSGRNTQYF
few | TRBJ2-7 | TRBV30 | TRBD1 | TGTGCCTGGAGGGAAAAACAGGGGGTTGGCGAGCAGTACTTC | CAWREKQGVGEQYF
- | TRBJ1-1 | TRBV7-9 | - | TGTGCCAGCAGCTACAACCAACCGCCGAACACTGAAGCTTTCTTT | CASSYNQPPNTEAFF
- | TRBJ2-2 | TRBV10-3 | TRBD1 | TGTGCCATCAGTGAGACGGACAGGGGGCCCGGGGAGCTGTTTTTT | CAISETDRGPGELFF
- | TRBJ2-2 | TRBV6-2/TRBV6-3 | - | TGTGCCAGCAGTCCCCAGGCCCCCGCGAACACCGGGGAGCTGTTTTTT | CASSPQAPANTGELFF
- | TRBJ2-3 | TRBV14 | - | TGTGCCAGCAGCCTTTCACTGTTGTCTAGCACAGATACGCAGTATTTT | CASSLSLLSSTDTQYF
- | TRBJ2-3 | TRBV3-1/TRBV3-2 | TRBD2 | TGTGCCAGCAGGCCCGCGCTAGCGGGAGACGCAGCCGATACGCAGTATTTT | CASRPALAGDAADTQYF
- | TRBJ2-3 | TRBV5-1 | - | TGCGCCAGCAGCTTGGCTTCTGGGAGCCCAGATACGCAGTATTTT | CASSLASGSPDTQYF
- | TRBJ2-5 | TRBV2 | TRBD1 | TGTGCCAGCAGGGGGTTTAGGGGGCGAGAGACCCAGTACTTC | CASRGFRGRETQYF
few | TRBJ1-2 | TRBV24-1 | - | TGTGCCACCAGTGACGGGACATCACGAAGGAGCGGCTACACCTTC | CATSDGTSRRSGYTF
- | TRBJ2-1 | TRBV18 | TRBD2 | TGTGCCAGCTGGACAGGACTAGCGGGCAATGAGCAGTTCTTC | CASWTGLAGNEQFF
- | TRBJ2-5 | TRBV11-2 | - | TGTGCCAGCAGCTTAGGAGTTAGCGGAGGGGAGACCCAGTACTTC | CASSLGVSGGETQYF
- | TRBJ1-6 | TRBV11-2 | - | TGTGCCAGCAGGCGTCCCGGGAGGGGGAATTCACCCCTCCACTTT | CASRRPGRGNSPLHF
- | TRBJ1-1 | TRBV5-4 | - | TGTGCCAGCAGCTCCAGGGCAATGAACACTGAAGCTTTCTTT | CASSSRAMNTEAFF
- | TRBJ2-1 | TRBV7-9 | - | TGTGCCAGCAGCTTAGAACGCGTTAGGCAGTTCTTC | CASSLERVRQFF
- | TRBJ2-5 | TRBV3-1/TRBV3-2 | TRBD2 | TGTGCCAGCAGCCAGATGGCGGGAGTGAGTGAGACCCAGTACTTC | CASSQMAGVSETQYF
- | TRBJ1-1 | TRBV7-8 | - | TGTGCCAGCAGCCCTAAAGGCCAGGTCTATACTGAAGCTTTCTTT | CASSPKGQVYTEAFF
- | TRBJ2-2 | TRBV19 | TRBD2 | TGTGCCAGTAGTATTTTTAGCGGGACTCTCGCGAACACCGGGGAGCTGTTTTTT | CASSIFSGTLANTGELFF
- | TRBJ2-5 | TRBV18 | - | TGTGCCAGCTCACCACCGCCAGGGCGAGAGACCCAGTACTTC | CASSPPPGRETQYF
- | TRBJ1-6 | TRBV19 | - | TGTGCCAGTAGTATAGTTGGGCGGGACTCACCCCTCCACTTT | CASSIVGRDSPLHF
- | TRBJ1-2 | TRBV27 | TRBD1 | TGTGCCAGCAGTTCCAGGACCCGGGACAGGGGGCTGGGCTACACCTTC | CASSSRTRDRGLGYTF
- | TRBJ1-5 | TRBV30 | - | TGTGCCTGGAGTGGGTCAGGGAATCAGCCCCAGCATTTT | CAWSGSGNQPQHF